A selection of T cell receptor beta chains follows, all from one sample in a study of blood T cell repertoires in COVID-19. The repertoire was sequenced with immunoSEQ multiplex PCR; TCRdb's copy has only in-frame clones and lacks some. The data show around 450,000 clones, about nine tenths seen once. Sequencing was done on a sample of PBMCs or T cells enriched from blood (not recorded which). These receptors were obtained from a young man who had recovered from COVID-19. CDR3s leave out the opening cysteine and the closing phenylalanine or tryptophan. The order of the fields is CDR3 protein, V gene, CDR3 length, clone size, J gene. A row's size may be missing; if present it is once, few, many or a size class.

CDR3aa: ASSLMDRRPEKLF
v_gene: TRBV7-4
len: 13
abundance: NA
j_gene: TRBJ1-4

CDR3aa: ASGLGTGAPNEKLF
v_gene: TRBV12-5
len: 14
abundance: NA
j_gene: TRBJ1-4

CDR3aa: ASDTGGASPLH
v_gene: TRBV6-5
len: 11
abundance: NA
j_gene: TRBJ1-6

CDR3aa: ASSEEGSTEAF
v_gene: TRBV5-1
len: 11
abundance: NA
j_gene: TRBJ1-1

CDR3aa: ASSRQSNYGYT
v_gene: TRBV7-2
len: 11
abundance: NA
j_gene: TRBJ1-2

CDR3aa: ASSVQGASRETQY
v_gene: TRBV9
len: 13
abundance: NA
j_gene: TRBJ2-5

CDR3aa: ASSLDRAGNTIY
v_gene: TRBV7-3
len: 12
abundance: few
j_gene: TRBJ1-3

CDR3aa: ASSLLQGAGNNSPLH
v_gene: TRBV19
len: 15
abundance: NA
j_gene: TRBJ1-6

CDR3aa: ASSLREGGQGEQF
v_gene: TRBV11-2
len: 13
abundance: NA
j_gene: TRBJ2-1

CDR3aa: ASSPWDREKAEAF
v_gene: TRBV6-5
len: 13
abundance: NA
j_gene: TRBJ1-1

CDR3aa: ASSLAGSREQY
v_gene: TRBV5-6
len: 11
abundance: NA
j_gene: TRBJ2-7

CDR3aa: ASCMDRGETQY
v_gene: TRBV12-3/TRBV12-4
len: 11
abundance: NA
j_gene: TRBJ2-5

CDR3aa: ASSSQRTGDYT
v_gene: TRBV27
len: 11
abundance: NA
j_gene: TRBJ1-2

CDR3aa: ASSEAGQGTEAF
v_gene: TRBV2
len: 12
abundance: NA
j_gene: TRBJ1-1

CDR3aa: ASSLERGGNQPQH
v_gene: TRBV28
len: 13
abundance: once
j_gene: TRBJ1-5

CDR3aa: ASSSSWRSSGNTIY
v_gene: TRBV7-9
len: 14
abundance: NA
j_gene: TRBJ1-3

CDR3aa: SVEVWTGGSEAF
v_gene: TRBV29-1
len: 12
abundance: NA
j_gene: TRBJ1-1

CDR3aa: ASSSGTSGGGELF
v_gene: TRBV11-3
len: 13
abundance: NA
j_gene: TRBJ2-2

CDR3aa: ASSRGDRAGEAF
v_gene: TRBV5-4
len: 12
abundance: NA
j_gene: TRBJ1-1

CDR3aa: ASSILRAGKDYGYT
v_gene: TRBV19
len: 14
abundance: NA
j_gene: TRBJ1-2

CDR3aa: ASSSSLAVEQY
v_gene: TRBV19
len: 11
abundance: NA
j_gene: TRBJ2-7

CDR3aa: ASSEGTNSNQPQH
v_gene: TRBV5-1
len: 13
abundance: NA
j_gene: TRBJ1-5

CDR3aa: ASSLGQGQTPYEQY
v_gene: TRBV11-2
len: 14
abundance: once
j_gene: TRBJ2-7

CDR3aa: ASSTKDRGVKLGTEAF
v_gene: TRBV2
len: 16
abundance: NA
j_gene: TRBJ1-1

CDR3aa: ASKGEYSGELF
v_gene: TRBV2
len: 11
abundance: few
j_gene: TRBJ2-2

CDR3aa: SVEVAVNQPQH
v_gene: TRBV29-1
len: 11
abundance: NA
j_gene: TRBJ1-5

CDR3aa: ASSVKRGSGRISTGELF
v_gene: TRBV9
len: 17
abundance: NA
j_gene: TRBJ2-2

CDR3aa: ASSAWVGGYNEQF
v_gene: TRBV14
len: 13
abundance: once
j_gene: TRBJ2-1

CDR3aa: ASSAWRQGQSNQPQH
v_gene: TRBV19
len: 15
abundance: NA
j_gene: TRBJ1-5

CDR3aa: ASSPLGQDGYGYT
v_gene: TRBV3-1/TRBV3-2
len: 13
abundance: NA
j_gene: TRBJ1-2

CDR3aa: ASSLNTYEQY
v_gene: TRBV5-4
len: 10
abundance: NA
j_gene: TRBJ2-7

CDR3aa: ASSLRQGLFTTSGNTIY
v_gene: TRBV4-1
len: 17
abundance: NA
j_gene: TRBJ1-3